A single sample is the source of the 10 T cell receptor beta chains below, sequenced in a study of blood T cell repertoires in COVID-19. Sequencing was performed with immunoSEQ multiplex PCR; in TCRdb, only in-frame clones are kept and a portion is missing. The repertoire includes roughly 300,000 clones, 75% to 95% of them detected once, and roughly 1.1% sits in the top ten. The sequencing sample was made of PBMCs or T cells enriched from blood (not recorded which). The source of these receptors is a woman aged 25 to 45 who had recovered from COVID-19.

This rearrangement joins TRBV27 to TRBJ2-3; D call uncertain. The V gene lost 5 bases and the J gene lost 4 bases, with 4 bases spanning the gap. The CDR3 has 11 amino acids. The germline V gene encodes CDR1 MNHEY and CDR2 SMNVEV (reference sequence). The CDR3 loop is CASSAADTQYF. DNA of the CDR3: TGTGCCAGCAGTGCGGCAGATACGCAGTATTTT.

The rearrangement joins TRBV18 to TRBJ2-1; 9 bases fit TRBD2. The CDR3 has 18 residues. Germline assignment: CDR1 KGHSH and CDR2 LQKENI. The V segment lost 5 bases and the J segment 4 bases; nucleotides outside the gene matches: 15. For the CDR3, the DNA is TGTGCCAGCTCATCTCCAGAGGCTAGCGGGAACGCATACAATGAGCAGTTCTTC. Its protein is CASSSPEASGNAYNEQFF. The full variable domain, rest sourced from reference TRBV18 and TRBJ2-1, is NAGVMQNPRHLVRRRGQEARLRCSPMKGHSHVYWYRQLPEEGLKFMVYLQKENIIDESGMPKERFSAEFPKEGPSILRIQQVVRGDSAAYFCASSSPEASGNAYNEQFFGPGTRLTVL.

The rearrangement links TRBV28 to TRBJ2-1; the D gene is possibly TRBD2 (5 bases). The CDR3 loop spans 14 amino acids. V shed 4 bases and J shed 8 bases, with 15 bases lying between them. Germline V gives CDR1 MDHEN, CDR2 SYDVKM. The CDR3, as DNA: TGTGCCAGCAGTTCATATAAACTAGGCCATGAGCAGTTCTTC. This codes for CASSSYKLGHEQFF.

The rearrangement joins TRBV7-9 to TRBJ2-2; 9 bases line up with TRBD2. Trimming removed 5 bases from V and 7 bases from J; junction bases left unmatched: 11. The CDR3 is 16 amino acids. CDR1 SEHNR and CDR2 FQNEAQ come from the germline V gene (reference sequence). The CDR3 nucleotides read TGTGCCAGCAGCCCGTTAGCGGGAGAAGGGATCGGGGAGCTGTTTTTT. This codes for CASSPLAGEGIGELFF.

J is TRBJ1-6 and V is TRBV19; no definite D call. Germline V CDR1 and CDR2: LNHDA, SQIVND (reference sequence). The ends were cut back, 7 bases at V and 2 bases at J, with 9 bases in the middle. This CDR3 contains 14 residues. The CDR3 here is CASTAGTYNSPLHF. CDR3 nucleotide sequence: TGTGCCAGTACTGCGGGCACCTATAATTCACCCCTCCACTTT.

The chain carries TRBV28 and TRBJ1-1; D is unresolved. The CDR3 loop spans 14 amino acids. Germline V lookup: CDR1 MDHEN, CDR2 SYDVKM. The V gene lost 3 bases and the J gene lost 0 bases, with 8 bases spanning the gap. In nucleotides, the CDR3 is TGTGCCAGCAGTTTGGGCAGCTTGAACACTGAAGCTTTCTTT. This gives the protein CASSLGSLNTEAFF. The full variable domain, completed using reference TRBV28 and TRBJ1-1, is DVKVTQSSRYLVKRTGEKVFLECVQDMDHENMFWYRQDPGLGLRLIYFSYDVKMKEKGDIPEGYSVSREKKERFSLILESASTNQTSMYLCASSLGSLNTEAFFGQGTRLTVV.

V is TRBV29-1 and J is TRBJ2-3, with D maybe TRBD1 (6 bases). This CDR3 spans 14 amino acids. The ends were cut back, 7 bases at V and 3 bases at J, with 17 bases in the middle. Germline V gene sequence: CDR1 SQVTM, CDR2 ANQGSEA. The CDR3 DNA follows: TGCAGCGCTCGGGACACTGGGGCTACAGATACGCAGTATTTT. This sequence encodes CSARDTGATDTQYF.

In DNA, the CDR3 is TGTGCCATCAGTGACGGGCAGGGCTCCTACGAGCAGTACTTC. It specifies CAISDGQGSYEQYF. The V call is TRBV10-3, the J call TRBJ2-7; tentative D call: TRBD1 (5 bases). Trimming stripped 3 bases from V and 0 bases from J, with 9 bases between. The germline CDR1 and CDR2 sequences are ENHRY and SYGVKD. This CDR3 is 14 amino acids long.

This chain uses TRBV7-9 with TRBJ1-4; no clear D gene. V lost 5 bases and J lost 5, with 12 bases in between. Germline V gene data show CDR1 as SEHNR and CDR2 as FQNEAQ (reference sequence). The CDR3 covers 14 residues. The CDR3, as DNA: TGTGCCAGCAGCCGCGAAAGAGGGAATGAAAAACTGTTTTTT. It translates to CASSRERGNEKLFF.

The chain carries TRBV5-8 and TRBJ1-6; D not resolved. The CDR3 runs 15 residues. Trimming shortened V by 0 bases and J by 8 bases, and 12 bases separated the two germline ends. The V gene's germline CDR1 is SGHTS and CDR2 YDEGEE. The CDR3 DNA sequence: TGTGCCAGCAGCTTGGGAACCAGGTTGGATTCACCCCTCCACTTT. Its protein product is CASSLGTRLDSPLHF.